The rows below give T cell receptor beta chains drawn from one sample of a study of post-analysis software for immune sequencing data. In TCRdb, the PCR reads were re-called with MiXCR into one record per CDR3 protein. The sample holds roughly 600,000 distinct CDR3 sequences, around 44% seen once. Sequencing used blood. These receptors were obtained from a girl between 5 and 17 years old with multiple sclerosis. The CDR3 runs from the conserved cysteine through the conserved F or W. The D gene is left open where the match is weak. The listing skips clone size in some rows; elsewhere it reads once, few, many or a size class.

D gene: TRBD1
V gene: TRBV2
CDR3 length: 15
clone size: -
J gene: TRBJ1-2
CDR3 protein: CASSEWGQGLFGYTF
CDR3 DNA: TGTGCCAGCAGTGAATGGGGACAGGGCCTTTTTGGCTACACCTTC

D gene: TRBD1
V gene: TRBV27
CDR3 length: 15
clone size: few
J gene: TRBJ2-5
CDR3 protein: CASSRYYRGEETQYF
CDR3 DNA: TGTGCCAGCAGCCGATACTACAGGGGTGAAGAGACCCAGTACTTC

D gene: TRBD2
V gene: TRBV4-1
CDR3 length: 16
clone size: few
J gene: TRBJ2-5
CDR3 protein: CASSQGGGGAEETQYF
CDR3 DNA: TGCGCCAGCAGCCAAGGTGGCGGGGGGGCCGAGGAGACCCAGTACTTC

D gene: -
V gene: TRBV5-6
CDR3 length: 13
clone size: -
J gene: TRBJ2-7
CDR3 protein: CASSFNGVYEQYF
CDR3 DNA: TGTGCCAGCAGCTTCAATGGGGTCTACGAGCAGTACTTC

D gene: -
V gene: TRBV4-2
CDR3 length: 16
clone size: -
J gene: TRBJ1-1
CDR3 protein: CASSQEVGGNAYEAFF
CDR3 DNA: TGTGCCAGCAGCCAAGAGGTCGGTGGGAATGCCTATGAAGCTTTCTTT

D gene: -
V gene: TRBV5-1
CDR3 length: 14
clone size: few
J gene: TRBJ1-1
CDR3 protein: CASSQGFLETEAFF
CDR3 DNA: TGCGCCAGCAGCCAGGGGTTCCTGGAGACTGAAGCTTTCTTT

D gene: -
V gene: TRBV20-1
CDR3 length: 15
clone size: -
J gene: TRBJ1-5
CDR3 protein: CSARATGRSNQPQHF
CDR3 DNA: TGCAGTGCTAGAGCGACCGGGCGTAGCAATCAGCCCCAGCATTTT

D gene: TRBD1
V gene: TRBV6-6
CDR3 length: 15
clone size: -
J gene: TRBJ1-1
CDR3 protein: CASGYFGTGGTEAFF
CDR3 DNA: TGTGCCAGCGGATACTTTGGGACAGGGGGAACTGAAGCTTTCTTT

D gene: -
V gene: TRBV12-3/TRBV12-4
CDR3 length: 13
clone size: few
J gene: TRBJ2-1
CDR3 protein: CASRLDSRGEQFF
CDR3 DNA: TGTGCCAGCAGGTTGGACTCCCGGGGTGAGCAGTTCTTC

D gene: -
V gene: TRBV20-1
CDR3 length: 15
clone size: -
J gene: TRBJ2-7
CDR3 protein: CSAQSALGFSYEQYF
CDR3 DNA: TGCAGTGCCCAGAGCGCTCTGGGGTTCTCCTACGAGCAGTACTTC

D gene: -
V gene: TRBV12-3/TRBV12-4
CDR3 length: 11
clone size: few
J gene: TRBJ2-7
CDR3 protein: CASKLGTEQYF
CDR3 DNA: TGTGCCAGCAAATTAGGGACCGAGCAGTACTTC

D gene: -
V gene: TRBV6-6
CDR3 length: 15
clone size: -
J gene: TRBJ2-3
CDR3 protein: CASSYAQGYPDTQYF
CDR3 DNA: TGTGCCAGCAGTTACGCACAGGGATATCCAGATACGCAGTATTTT

D gene: -
V gene: TRBV27
CDR3 length: 15
clone size: -
J gene: TRBJ2-6
CDR3 protein: CASSLSLAGANVLTF
CDR3 DNA: TGTGCCAGCAGTTTATCATTAGCTGGGGCCAACGTCCTGACTTTC

D gene: -
V gene: TRBV6-6
CDR3 length: 14
clone size: many
J gene: TRBJ1-5
CDR3 protein: CASLTDNGNQPQHF
CDR3 DNA: TGTGCCAGCCTGACAGATAATGGCAATCAGCCCCAGCATTTT

D gene: -
V gene: TRBV6-5
CDR3 length: 14
clone size: -
J gene: TRBJ1-2
CDR3 protein: CASSYSEGSYGYTF
CDR3 DNA: TGTGCCAGCAGTTACTCAGAAGGGAGCTATGGCTACACCTTC

D gene: -
V gene: TRBV25-1
CDR3 length: 12
clone size: -
J gene: TRBJ2-1
CDR3 protein: CASSEIRNEQFF
CDR3 DNA: TGTGCCAGCAGTGAAATTCGCAATGAGCAGTTCTTC

D gene: -
V gene: TRBV6-4
CDR3 length: 14
clone size: few
J gene: TRBJ1-5
CDR3 protein: CASSDSPTFQPQHF
CDR3 DNA: TGTGCCAGCAGTGACTCGCCGACTTTTCAGCCCCAGCATTTT

D gene: TRBD2
V gene: TRBV20-1
CDR3 length: 18
clone size: -
J gene: TRBJ2-3
CDR3 protein: CSAEGLAGERTSTDTQYF
CDR3 DNA: TGCAGTGCCGAGGGACTAGCGGGGGAGCGGACTAGCACAGATACGCAGTATTTT

D gene: TRBD2
V gene: TRBV4-2
CDR3 length: 16
clone size: -
J gene: TRBJ2-5
CDR3 protein: CASSSSSGGTRETQYF
CDR3 DNA: TGTGCCAGCAGCTCATCTAGCGGGGGAACAAGGGAGACCCAGTACTTC

D gene: TRBD2
V gene: TRBV4-1
CDR3 length: 18
clone size: -
J gene: TRBJ2-7
CDR3 protein: CASSQGLAGGRNPYEQYF
CDR3 DNA: TGCGCCAGCAGCCAAGGGCTAGCGGGAGGGAGGAACCCCTACGAGCAGTACTTC

D gene: -
V gene: TRBV5-4
CDR3 length: 16
clone size: -
J gene: TRBJ2-1
CDR3 protein: CASSIGGLSSYNEQFF
CDR3 DNA: TGTGCCAGCAGCATCGGCGGGTTAAGCTCCTACAATGAGCAGTTCTTC

D gene: -
V gene: TRBV7-2
CDR3 length: 15
clone size: few
J gene: TRBJ2-5
CDR3 protein: CASSPGTAFLETQYF
CDR3 DNA: TGTGCCAGCAGCCCCGGGACGGCCTTTCTGGAGACCCAGTACTTC

D gene: TRBD1
V gene: TRBV29-1
CDR3 length: 13
clone size: -
J gene: TRBJ1-1
CDR3 protein: CSVSGQGFTEAFF
CDR3 DNA: TGCAGCGTTTCCGGACAGGGTTTCACTGAAGCTTTCTTT

D gene: TRBD1
V gene: TRBV7-9
CDR3 length: 15
clone size: -
J gene: TRBJ1-6
CDR3 protein: CASSQVDRGGSPLHF
CDR3 DNA: TGTGCCAGCAGTCAAGTGGACAGGGGGGGTTCACCCCTCCACTTT

D gene: -
V gene: TRBV29-1
CDR3 length: 10
clone size: -
J gene: TRBJ1-1
CDR3 protein: CSVVGTEAFF
CDR3 DNA: TGCAGCGTGGTCGGAACTGAAGCTTTCTTT

D gene: TRBD2
V gene: TRBV5-1
CDR3 length: 16
clone size: -
J gene: TRBJ2-3
CDR3 protein: CASSDITSGGRDTQYF
CDR3 DNA: TGCGCCAGCAGCGATATAACTAGCGGGGGTCGTGATACGCAGTATTTT

D gene: -
V gene: TRBV20-1
CDR3 length: 11
clone size: few
J gene: TRBJ2-5
CDR3 protein: CSAGVLQTQYF
CDR3 DNA: TGCAGTGCTGGGGTCCTGCAGACCCAGTACTTC

D gene: -
V gene: TRBV7-9
CDR3 length: 13
clone size: -
J gene: TRBJ1-2
CDR3 protein: CASSQTENYGYTF
CDR3 DNA: TGTGCCAGCAGCCAGACAGAGAACTATGGCTACACCTTC

D gene: -
V gene: TRBV12-3/TRBV12-4
CDR3 length: 12
clone size: few
J gene: TRBJ1-6
CDR3 protein: CATGGRNSPLHF
CDR3 DNA: TGTGCCACGGGGGGGCGCAATTCACCCCTCCACTTT

D gene: -
V gene: TRBV12-3/TRBV12-4
CDR3 length: 12
clone size: -
J gene: TRBJ2-5
CDR3 protein: CASSGSSETQYF
CDR3 DNA: TGTGCCAGCAGTGGGTCCTCGGAGACCCAGTACTTC

D gene: -
V gene: TRBV20-1
CDR3 length: 15
clone size: -
J gene: TRBJ1-1
CDR3 protein: CSATAPQRRNTEAFF
CDR3 DNA: TGCAGTGCTACGGCACCACAGCGGAGGAACACTGAAGCTTTCTTT

D gene: TRBD2
V gene: TRBV5-1
CDR3 length: 14
clone size: -
J gene: TRBJ2-1
CDR3 protein: CASTLGGPYNEQFF
CDR3 DNA: TGCGCCAGCACACTGGGAGGGCCCTACAATGAGCAGTTCTTC

D gene: TRBD2
V gene: TRBV7-2
CDR3 length: 18
clone size: once
J gene: TRBJ2-7
CDR3 protein: CASSLGLAGTLDSYEQYF
CDR3 DNA: TGTGCCAGCAGCTTAGGGCTAGCGGGAACCCTTGACTCCTACGAGCAGTACTTC

D gene: -
V gene: TRBV5-6
CDR3 length: 12
clone size: -
J gene: TRBJ2-1
CDR3 protein: CASRGAGKEQFF
CDR3 DNA: TGTGCCAGCAGGGGGGCGGGAAAAGAGCAGTTCTTC

D gene: TRBD1
V gene: TRBV7-2
CDR3 length: 16
clone size: -
J gene: TRBJ1-6
CDR3 protein: CASSVSGTGYNSPLHF
CDR3 DNA: TGTGCCAGCAGCGTCTCCGGGACAGGGTATAATTCACCCCTCCACTTT

D gene: -
V gene: TRBV7-2
CDR3 length: 14
clone size: few
J gene: TRBJ2-7
CDR3 protein: CASSLVRGGSEQYF
CDR3 DNA: TGTGCCAGCAGCTTAGTTAGGGGGGGGAGCGAGCAGTACTTC

D gene: -
V gene: TRBV7-9
CDR3 length: 16
clone size: few
J gene: TRBJ2-1
CDR3 protein: CASSLLDIPTSDEQFF
CDR3 DNA: TGTGCCAGCAGCTTATTAGATATCCCAACCAGCGATGAGCAGTTCTTC

D gene: -
V gene: TRBV7-6
CDR3 length: 19
clone size: -
J gene: TRBJ2-3
CDR3 protein: CASSLARERGLPLGDTQYF
CDR3 DNA: TGTGCCAGCAGCTTAGCAAGGGAAAGGGGCTTGCCCCTGGGAGATACGCAGTATTTT

D gene: -
V gene: TRBV11-2
CDR3 length: 13
clone size: -
J gene: TRBJ2-1
CDR3 protein: CASSPSGTFEQFF
CDR3 DNA: TGTGCCAGCAGCCCCTCCGGGACCTTCGAGCAGTTCTTC

D gene: -
V gene: TRBV12-3/TRBV12-4
CDR3 length: 14
clone size: -
J gene: TRBJ2-3
CDR3 protein: CASTSPPSTDTQYF
CDR3 DNA: TGTGCCAGCACCTCCCCTCCTAGCACAGATACGCAGTATTTT

D gene: TRBD2
V gene: TRBV20-1
CDR3 length: 14
clone size: -
J gene: TRBJ2-7
CDR3 protein: CSASGTSGEFEQYF
CDR3 DNA: TGCAGTGCTAGCGGGACTAGCGGGGAGTTCGAGCAGTACTTC

D gene: TRBD1
V gene: TRBV29-1
CDR3 length: 13
clone size: few
J gene: TRBJ1-1
CDR3 protein: CSVEVGTATEAFF
CDR3 DNA: TGCAGCGTTGAAGTTGGGACAGCCACTGAAGCTTTCTTT

D gene: -
V gene: TRBV10-3
CDR3 length: 11
clone size: -
J gene: TRBJ1-2
CDR3 protein: CATGHTYRYTF
CDR3 DNA: TGTGCCACTGGACATACCTATCGCTACACCTTC

D gene: -
V gene: TRBV12-3/TRBV12-4
CDR3 length: 11
clone size: -
J gene: TRBJ2-1
CDR3 protein: CARSSRGWQFF
CDR3 DNA: TGTGCCCGCAGCTCCCGAGGCTGGCAGTTCTTC

D gene: -
V gene: TRBV7-6
CDR3 length: 16
clone size: -
J gene: TRBJ2-5
CDR3 protein: CASSYRPDVGIKEQYF
CDR3 DNA: TGTGCCAGCAGCTACCGGCCAGACGTGGGAATAAAAGAGCAGTACTTC

D gene: -
V gene: TRBV7-9
CDR3 length: 16
clone size: -
J gene: TRBJ2-7
CDR3 protein: CASSPPIGGGSYEQYF
CDR3 DNA: TGTGCCAGCAGCCCCCCGATCGGAGGGGGCTCCTACGAGCAGTACTTC

D gene: -
V gene: TRBV7-9
CDR3 length: 11
clone size: few
J gene: TRBJ1-2
CDR3 protein: CASSRRGGYTF
CDR3 DNA: TGTGCCAGCAGCAGAAGGGGTGGCTACACCTTC

D gene: TRBD2
V gene: TRBV5-1
CDR3 length: 17
clone size: -
J gene: TRBJ2-5
CDR3 protein: CASSPTSGGERVYEQYF
CDR3 DNA: TGCGCCAGCAGCCCGACTAGCGGGGGAGAGAGGGTTTACGAACAGTACTTC

D gene: TRBD2
V gene: TRBV20-1
CDR3 length: 15
clone size: few
J gene: TRBJ2-1
CDR3 protein: CSARLAGGTYNEQFF
CDR3 DNA: TGCAGTGCTCGACTAGCGGGGGGGACTTACAATGAGCAGTTCTTC

D gene: -
V gene: TRBV20-1
CDR3 length: 12
clone size: -
J gene: TRBJ1-4
CDR3 protein: CSGRGTNEKLFF
CDR3 DNA: TGCAGTGGTAGAGGGACTAATGAAAAACTGTTTTTT

D gene: TRBD2
V gene: TRBV7-3
CDR3 length: 17
clone size: -
J gene: TRBJ2-3
CDR3 protein: CASSSGLAGGFTDTQYF
CDR3 DNA: TGTGCCAGCAGCTCAGGACTAGCGGGGGGGTTTACAGATACGCAGTATTTT